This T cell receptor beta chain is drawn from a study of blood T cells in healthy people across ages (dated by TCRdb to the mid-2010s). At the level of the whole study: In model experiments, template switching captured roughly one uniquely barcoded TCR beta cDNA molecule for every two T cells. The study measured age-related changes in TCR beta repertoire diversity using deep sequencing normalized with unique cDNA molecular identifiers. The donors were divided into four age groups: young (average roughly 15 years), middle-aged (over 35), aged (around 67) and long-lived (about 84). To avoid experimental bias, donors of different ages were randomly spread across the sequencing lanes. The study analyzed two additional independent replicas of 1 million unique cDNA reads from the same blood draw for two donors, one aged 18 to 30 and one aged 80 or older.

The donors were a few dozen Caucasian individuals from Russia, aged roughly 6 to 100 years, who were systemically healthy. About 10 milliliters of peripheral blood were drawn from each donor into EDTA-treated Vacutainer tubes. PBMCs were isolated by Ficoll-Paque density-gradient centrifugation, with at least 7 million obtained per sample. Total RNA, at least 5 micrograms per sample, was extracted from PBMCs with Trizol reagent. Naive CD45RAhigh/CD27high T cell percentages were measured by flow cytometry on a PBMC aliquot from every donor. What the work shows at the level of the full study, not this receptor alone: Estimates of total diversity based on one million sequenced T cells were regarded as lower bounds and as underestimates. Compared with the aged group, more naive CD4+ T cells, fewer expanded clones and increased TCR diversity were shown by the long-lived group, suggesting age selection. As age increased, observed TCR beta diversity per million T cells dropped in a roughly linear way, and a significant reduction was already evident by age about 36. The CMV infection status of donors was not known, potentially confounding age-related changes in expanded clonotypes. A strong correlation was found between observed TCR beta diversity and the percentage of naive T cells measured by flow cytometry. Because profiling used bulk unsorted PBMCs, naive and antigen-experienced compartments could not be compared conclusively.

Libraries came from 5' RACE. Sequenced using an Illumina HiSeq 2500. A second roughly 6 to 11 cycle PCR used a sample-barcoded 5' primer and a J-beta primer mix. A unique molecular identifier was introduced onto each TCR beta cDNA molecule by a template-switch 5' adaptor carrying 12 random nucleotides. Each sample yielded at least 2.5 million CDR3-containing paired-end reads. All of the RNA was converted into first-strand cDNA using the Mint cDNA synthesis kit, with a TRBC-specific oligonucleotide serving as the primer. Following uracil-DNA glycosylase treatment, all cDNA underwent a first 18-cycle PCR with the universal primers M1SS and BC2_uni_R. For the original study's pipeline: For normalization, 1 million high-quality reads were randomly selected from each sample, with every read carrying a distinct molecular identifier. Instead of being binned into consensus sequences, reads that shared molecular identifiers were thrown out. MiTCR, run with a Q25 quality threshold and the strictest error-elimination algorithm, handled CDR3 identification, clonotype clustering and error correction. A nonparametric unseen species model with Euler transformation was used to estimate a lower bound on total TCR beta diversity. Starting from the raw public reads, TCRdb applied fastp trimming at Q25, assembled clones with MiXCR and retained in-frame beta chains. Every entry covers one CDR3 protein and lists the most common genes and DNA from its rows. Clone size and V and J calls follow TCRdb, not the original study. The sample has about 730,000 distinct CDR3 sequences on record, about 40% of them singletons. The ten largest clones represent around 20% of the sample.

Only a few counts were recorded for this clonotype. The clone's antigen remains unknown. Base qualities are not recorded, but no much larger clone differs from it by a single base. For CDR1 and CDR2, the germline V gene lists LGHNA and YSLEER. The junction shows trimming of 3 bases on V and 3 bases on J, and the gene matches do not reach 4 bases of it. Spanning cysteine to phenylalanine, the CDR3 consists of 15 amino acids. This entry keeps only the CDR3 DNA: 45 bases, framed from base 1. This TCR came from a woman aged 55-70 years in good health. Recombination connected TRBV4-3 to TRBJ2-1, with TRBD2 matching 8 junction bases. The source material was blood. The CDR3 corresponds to CASSHRLAHYNEQFF. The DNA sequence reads TGCGCCAGCAGCCATCGACTAGCGCACTACAATGAGCAGTTCTTC.